Listed below are T cell receptor beta chains from one sample, sequenced in a study of identical twins. In TCRdb, the 5' RACE reads were re-called with MiXCR into one record per CDR3 protein. The table records a few hundred thousand distinct CDR3 sequences, more than 6.5% of them present only once. The same data also contributed to another study, on yellow fever vaccine responses in identical twins.

Sequenced: memory (CD45RO+) T cells sorted from blood. All receptors derive from a woman aged 18-29 years in good health. The CDR3 runs from the conserved cysteine through the conserved F or W. A D gene is named only where the DNA matches it firmly. A clone size is listed for some rows: how often the clone was seen (once, few, many), or a class if it is expanded.

TGTGCCAGCAGTGTTAAACCTTGGGAGCAGTTCTTC,CASSVKPWEQFF,.,.,TRBJ2-1,TRBV2
TGTGCCATCTGTCTTTACAGGGGACTAGGCCCTAACAATGAGCAGTTCTTC,CAICLYRGLGPNNEQFF,.,.,TRBJ2-1,TRBV2
TGCGCCAGCAGCTTGGAGGCTAGCGGGAGAGCCCACAATGAGCAGTTCTTC,CASSLEASGRAHNEQFF,TRBD2,many,TRBJ2-1,TRBV5-1
TGCAGTGCCTCCGGGACAGATTACAATGAGCAGTTCTTC,CSASGTDYNEQFF,TRBD1,many,TRBJ2-1,TRBV20-1
TGTGCCAGCAGTTTATCAGCGGACACAGATACGCAGTATTTT,CASSLSADTDTQYF,.,many,TRBJ2-3,TRBV12-3/TRBV12-4
TGTGCCAGCAGTGCTCTAGCGGGAGGGGCCTACAATGAGCAGTTCTTC,CASSALAGGAYNEQFF,TRBD2,few,TRBJ2-1,TRBV6-1
TGTGCCACCAGTGATTTCTTTGGCCAGCTCTCCTACGAGCAGTACTTC,CATSDFFGQLSYEQYF,.,.,TRBJ2-7,TRBV24-1
TGTGCCAGCTTTATACAGGGAGGGGATGGCGAGCAGTTCTTC,CASFIQGGDGEQFF,.,few,TRBJ2-1,TRBV2
TGTGCCTGCAGTTTAGGGGGACTAGCGGGAGCAGGGTTGGAGACCCAGTACTTC,CACSLGGLAGAGLETQYF,TRBD2,.,TRBJ2-5,TRBV12-3/TRBV12-4
TGCGCCAGCAGCTCGGGGACCTACAAGGGCACAGATACGCAGTATTTT,CASSSGTYKGTDTQYF,.,few,TRBJ2-3,TRBV5-1
TGCGCCAGCAGCTTAACCGGGACAGGGGTGTGGAATTCACCCCTCCACTTT,CASSLTGTGVWNSPLHF,TRBD1,.,TRBJ1-6,TRBV5-1
TGTGCCACCAGTGATGTACCGGGACTAGCGGAGGGGGTGGATACGCAGTATTTT,CATSDVPGLAEGVDTQYF,TRBD2,few,TRBJ2-3,TRBV24-1
TGTGCCAGCAGCGACGGGACTAGGAACACCGGGGAGCTGTTTTTT,CASSDGTRNTGELFF,TRBD2,many,TRBJ2-2,TRBV4-2
TGTGCCAGCAGCCCGGATGCCCATGCGTCGGATACGCAGTATTTT,CASSPDAHASDTQYF,.,many,TRBJ2-3,TRBV5-5
TGTGCCAGCAGTTTGCCGGGACTAGCGGGGGGGTTCGCGAACACCGGGGAGCTGTTTTTT,CASSLPGLAGGFANTGELFF,TRBD2,.,TRBJ2-2,TRBV12-3/TRBV12-4
TGCAGTGCTATGGTTGGGACAGGACGATCATCGGGTCAGCCCCAGCATTTT,CSAMVGTGRSSGQPQHF,TRBD1,many,TRBJ1-5,TRBV20-1
TGTGCCAGCAGTCTTGGGGGACAACTCTACAATGAGCAGTTCTTC,CASSLGGQLYNEQFF,.,few,TRBJ2-1,TRBV28
TGCGCCAGCAGCTTCGCGGACAGGGGAAGACAAGAGACCCAGTACTTC,CASSFADRGRQETQYF,TRBD1,many,TRBJ2-5,TRBV5-1
TGCAGGCCATTTTGGGGGGAGCGAAGCTACACCTTC,CRPFWGERSYTF,.,few,TRBJ1-2,TRBV20-1
TGTGCCAGCAGCGTGCTAGCGGCGAATGAGCAGTTCTTC,CASSVLAANEQFF,TRBD2,few,TRBJ2-1,TRBV9
TGCAGTGCTCGCAAGACAGGGGAGGGTTCGTATCAGCCCCAGCATTTT,CSARKTGEGSYQPQHF,TRBD1,few,TRBJ1-5,TRBV20-1
TGTGCCAGCAGCCAAGCAAACAGCCTGTATGGCTACACCTTC,CASSQANSLYGYTF,.,few,TRBJ1-2,TRBV3-1
TGCGCCAGCAGCCTGGGGGAATGGTGGATTCAAGATACGCAGTATTTT,CASSLGEWWIQDTQYF,.,many,TRBJ2-3,TRBV5-1
TGCAGACCAGGGACAGTGGATGGCTACACCTTC,CRPGTVDGYTF,TRBD1,many,TRBJ1-2,TRBV20-1
TGTGCCAGCACCTGGCGCCTCAGCACAGATACGCAGTATTTT,CASTWRLSTDTQYF,.,.,TRBJ2-3,TRBV2
TGTGCCACCAGTGATCCCCCCCGACAAGGGGCAGATACGCAGTATTTT,CATSDPPRQGADTQYF,.,few,TRBJ2-3,TRBV24-1
TGTGCCAGCAGTTCATACCGGGACAGCACTGAAGCTTTCTTT,CASSSYRDSTEAFF,TRBD1,.,TRBJ1-1,TRBV28
TGTGCCAGCTCTCAGCGACACCTCCAAGAGACCCAGTACTTC,CASSQRHLQETQYF,.,few,TRBJ2-5,TRBV18
TGTGCCAGCAGCAGGGACAGGGTGGATGAGCAGTTCTTC,CASSRDRVDEQFF,TRBD1,.,TRBJ2-1,TRBV7-9
TGTGCCAGCAGTTTATCGGGACACGTGGCCGGGGAGCTGTTTTTT,CASSLSGHVAGELFF,.,many,TRBJ2-2,TRBV12-3/TRBV12-4
TGTGCCAGCAGCTTAGCAGGGGCGAGCTCTGGAAACACCATATATTTT,CASSLAGASSGNTIYF,.,.,TRBJ1-3,TRBV7-8
TGTGCCAGCAGTTTCGAGCTAAATAGACCCCAGCATTTT,CASSFELNRPQHF,.,many,TRBJ1-5,TRBV28
TGTGCCAGCAGTTCCCGGGGGCTAGGAGATACGCAGTATTTT,CASSSRGLGDTQYF,.,once,TRBJ2-3,TRBV28
TGTGCCAGCAGTGGATGGTTTGACAGGGACTCCTACGAGCAGTACTTC,CASSGWFDRDSYEQYF,TRBD1,many,TRBJ2-7,TRBV2
TGCGCCAGCAGCTGGGGGGGCGGGGACACTGAAGCTTTCTTT,CASSWGGGDTEAFF,.,few,TRBJ1-1,TRBV5-1
TGTGCCAGCAGCTTAGTTCGGTCTAGGCCAGATACGCAGTATTTT,CASSLVRSRPDTQYF,.,few,TRBJ2-3,TRBV11-2
TGTGCCAGCAGGCTACAGGGTGGTTACGAGCAGTACTTC,CASRLQGGYEQYF,.,.,TRBJ2-7,TRBV12-3/TRBV12-4
TGTGCCAGCAGCCTAACCCGGACTAGCGGGAGCTACTCCTACGAGCAGTACTTC,CASSLTRTSGSYSYEQYF,TRBD2,few,TRBJ2-7,TRBV6-2/TRBV6-3
TGTGCCAGCAGTTTAGTTGCGGGAGCGGGCGGGGAGCTGTTTTTT,CASSLVAGAGGELFF,TRBD2,many,TRBJ2-2,TRBV12-3/TRBV12-4
TGTGCCACCAGTGACCCGAAGAACACTGAAGCTTTCTTT,CATSDPKNTEAFF,.,many,TRBJ1-1,TRBV24-1